This T cell receptor beta chain came from a study of cytomegalovirus exposure and HLA in healthy donors. The PCR ran on 60 Vbeta and 13 Jbeta primers. The assay was immunoSEQ multiplex PCR, and TCRdb's table has in-frame clones only and misses some. In the table there are tens of thousands of clones, under 90% of which are singletons. Note on this clone: The antigen is undetermined.

Study-wide results and caveats: The investigators catalogued some 160 TCR beta chains as cytomegalovirus-associated.

CDR3 length: 15 amino acids. Germline CDR1 and CDR2: SGHNT and YYREEE (reference sequence). J lost 3 bases, V lost 3 bases, and 6 bases had no gene match. The chain links TRBV5-4 to TRBJ1-3; 7 bases agree with TRBD1. This receptor was identified in a man aged 45-65 years in good health and CMV-seronegative. Sample: PBMCs. In nucleotides, the CDR3 is TGTGCCAGCAGCTGGGGGCAGGGGGTTGGAAACACCATATATTTT. This codes for CASSWGQGVGNTIYF.